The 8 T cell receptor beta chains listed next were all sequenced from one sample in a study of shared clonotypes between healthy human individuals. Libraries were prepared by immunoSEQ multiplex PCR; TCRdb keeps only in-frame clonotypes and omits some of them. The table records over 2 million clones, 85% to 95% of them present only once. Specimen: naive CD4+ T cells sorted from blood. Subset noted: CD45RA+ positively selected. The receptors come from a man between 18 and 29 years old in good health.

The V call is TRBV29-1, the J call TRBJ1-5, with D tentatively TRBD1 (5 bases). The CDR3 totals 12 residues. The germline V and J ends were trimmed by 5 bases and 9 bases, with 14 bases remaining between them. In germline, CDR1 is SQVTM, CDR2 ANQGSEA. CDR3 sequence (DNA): TGCAGCGTTAAAAGTATCACAGGGCCCCAGCATTTT. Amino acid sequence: CSVKSITGPQHF.

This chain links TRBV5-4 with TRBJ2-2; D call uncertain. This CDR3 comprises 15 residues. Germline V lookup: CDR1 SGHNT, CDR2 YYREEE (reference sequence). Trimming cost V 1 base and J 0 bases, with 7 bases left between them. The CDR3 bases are TGTGCCAGCAGCTTGAGGTCAACGAACACCGGGGAGCTGTTTTTT. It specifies CASSLRSTNTGELFF.

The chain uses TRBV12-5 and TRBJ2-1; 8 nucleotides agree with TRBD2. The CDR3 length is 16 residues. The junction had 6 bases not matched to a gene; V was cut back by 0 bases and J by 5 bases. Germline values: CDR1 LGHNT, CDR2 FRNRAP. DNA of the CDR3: TGTGCTAGTGGTTTGGTCGGGACTAGACCGAACAATGAGCAGTTCTTC. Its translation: CASGLVGTRPNNEQFF.

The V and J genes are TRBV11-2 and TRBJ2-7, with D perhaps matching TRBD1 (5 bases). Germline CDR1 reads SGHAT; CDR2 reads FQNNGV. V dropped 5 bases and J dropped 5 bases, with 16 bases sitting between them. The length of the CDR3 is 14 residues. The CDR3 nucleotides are TGTGCCAGCAGCCCCCTGTCAGGGCGGAACGAGCAGTACTTC. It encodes CASSPLSGRNEQYF. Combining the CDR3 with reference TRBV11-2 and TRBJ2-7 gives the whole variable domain EAGVAQSPRYKIIEKRQSVAFWCNPISGHATLYWYQQILGQGPKLLIQFQNNGVVDDSQLPKDRFSAERLKGVDSTLKIQPAKLEDSAVYLCASSPLSGRNEQYFGPGTRLTVT.

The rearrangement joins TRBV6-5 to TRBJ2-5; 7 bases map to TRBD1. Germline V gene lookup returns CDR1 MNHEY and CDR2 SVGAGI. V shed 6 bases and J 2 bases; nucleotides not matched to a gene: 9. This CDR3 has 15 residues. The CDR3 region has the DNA TGTGCCAGCAGAGGAGACAGGGCCATACAAGAGACCCAGTACTTC. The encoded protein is CASRGDRAIQETQYF.

This CDR3 is CASTRTGEGEKLFF. CDR3 nucleotides: TGTGCCAGCACCAGGACAGGGGAAGGCGAAAAACTGTTTTTT. The chain links TRBV7-9 to TRBJ1-4, with 9 bases lining up with TRBD1. Germline assignment: CDR1 SEHNR and CDR2 FQNEAQ (reference sequence). This CDR3 comprises 14 residues. V was clipped by 7 bases and J by 8 bases; unmatched bases: 8.

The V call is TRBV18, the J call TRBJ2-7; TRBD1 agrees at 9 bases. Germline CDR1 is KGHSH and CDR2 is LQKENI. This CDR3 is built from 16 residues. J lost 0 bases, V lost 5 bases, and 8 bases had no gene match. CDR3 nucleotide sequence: TGTGCCAGCTCATCCCGACAGGGGGTGAGCTCCTACGAGCAGTACTTC. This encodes CASSSRQGVSSYEQYF.

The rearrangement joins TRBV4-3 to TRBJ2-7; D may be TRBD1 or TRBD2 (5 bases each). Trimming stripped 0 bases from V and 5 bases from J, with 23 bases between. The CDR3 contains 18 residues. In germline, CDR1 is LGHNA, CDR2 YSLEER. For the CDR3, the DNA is TGCGCCAGCAGCCAAGATCTCTGGGGGTCATCGGGCAGCAACGAGCAGTACTTC. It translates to CASSQDLWGSSGSNEQYF.